This TCR beta chain was observed in a study of blood T cell repertoires in COVID-19. The repertoire was sequenced with immunoSEQ multiplex PCR; TCRdb's copy has only in-frame clones and lacks some. Of about 200,000 clones in the sample, around nine tenths were seen once. The V gene's germline CDR1 is LNHDA and CDR2 SQIVND (reference sequence). V shed 5 bases and J 0 bases; nucleotides not matched to a gene: 6. The length of the CDR3 is 18 residues. Sequenced input: peripheral blood. The clonotype comes from a man in his 60s who had recovered from COVID-19. The rearrangement joins TRBV19 to TRBJ2-6; 11 nucleotides align to TRBD2. The CDR3: CASSVRLAGFSGANVLTF. Here the CDR3 DNA reads TGTGCCAGTAGTGTCCGACTAGCGGGGTTCTCTGGGGCCAACGTCCTGACTTTC.